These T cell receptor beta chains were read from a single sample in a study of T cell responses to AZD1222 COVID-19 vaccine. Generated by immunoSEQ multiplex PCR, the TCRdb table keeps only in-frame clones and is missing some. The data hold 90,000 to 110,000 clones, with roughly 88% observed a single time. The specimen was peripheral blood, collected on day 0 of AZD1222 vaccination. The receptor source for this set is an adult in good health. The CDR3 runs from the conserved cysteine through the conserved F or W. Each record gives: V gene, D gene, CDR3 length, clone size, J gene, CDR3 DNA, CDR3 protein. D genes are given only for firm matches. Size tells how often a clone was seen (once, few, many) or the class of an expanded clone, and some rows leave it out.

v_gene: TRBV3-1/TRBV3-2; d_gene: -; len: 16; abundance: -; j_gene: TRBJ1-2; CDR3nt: TGTGCCAGCAGCCCGACCCGGACAGTCCTGCGGCATGGCTACACCTTC; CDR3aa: CASSPTRTVLRHGYTF
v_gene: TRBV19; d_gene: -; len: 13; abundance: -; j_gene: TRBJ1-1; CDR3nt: TGTGCCAGTAACGGTCGGGGGCGTACTGAAGCTTTCTTT; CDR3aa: CASNGRGRTEAFF
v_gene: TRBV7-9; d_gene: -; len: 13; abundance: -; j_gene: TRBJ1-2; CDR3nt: TGTGCCAGCAGCTCGACGGCTAACTATGGCTACACCTTC; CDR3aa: CASSSTANYGYTF
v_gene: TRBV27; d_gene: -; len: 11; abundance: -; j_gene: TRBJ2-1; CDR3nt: TGTGCCAGCAGTTTTGGTAATGAGCAGTTCTTC; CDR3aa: CASSFGNEQFF
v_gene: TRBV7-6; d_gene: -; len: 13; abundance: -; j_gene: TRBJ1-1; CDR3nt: TGTGCCAGCAGCTTAGCGGAGAACACTGAAGCTTTCTTT; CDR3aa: CASSLAENTEAFF
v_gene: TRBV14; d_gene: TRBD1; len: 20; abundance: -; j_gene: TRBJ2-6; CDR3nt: TGTGCCAGCAGCCCGCTTTATGGGACAGGGGCCTTCTCTGGGGCCAACGTCCTGACTTTC; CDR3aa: CASSPLYGTGAFSGANVLTF
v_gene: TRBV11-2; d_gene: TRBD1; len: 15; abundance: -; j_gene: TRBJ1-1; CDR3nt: TGTGCCAGCAGCACGGGACAGCGATCGGAGACTGAAGCTTTCTTT; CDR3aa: CASSTGQRSETEAFF
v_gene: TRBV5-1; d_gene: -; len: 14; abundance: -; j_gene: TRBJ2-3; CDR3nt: TGCGCCAGCAGCTTGAGGCAGGATCCAGATACGCAGTATTTT; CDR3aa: CASSLRQDPDTQYF
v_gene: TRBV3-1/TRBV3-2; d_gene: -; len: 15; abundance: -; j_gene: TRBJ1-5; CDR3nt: TGTGCCAGCAGCCAAGATCGGACGGACAATCAGCCCCAGCATTTT; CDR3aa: CASSQDRTDNQPQHF
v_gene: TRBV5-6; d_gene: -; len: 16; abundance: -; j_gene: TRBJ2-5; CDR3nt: TGTGCCAGCAGCTTGCTACGGTCGGGGCAGGAAGAGACCCAGTACTTC; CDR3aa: CASSLLRSGQEETQYF
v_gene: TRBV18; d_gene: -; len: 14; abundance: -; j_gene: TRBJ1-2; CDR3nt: TGTGCCAGCTCACCTAAGGACAGCAACTATGGCTACACCTTC; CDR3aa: CASSPKDSNYGYTF
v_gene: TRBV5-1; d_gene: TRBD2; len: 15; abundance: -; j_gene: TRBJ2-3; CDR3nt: TGCGCCAGCAGCTCGGCTAGCGGGAACACAGATACGCAGTATTTT; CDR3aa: CASSSASGNTDTQYF
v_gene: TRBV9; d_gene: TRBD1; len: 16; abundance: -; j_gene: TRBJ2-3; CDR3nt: TGTGCCAGCAGCTTAACCACCGGGACAGGGTCAGATACGCAGTATTTT; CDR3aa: CASSLTTGTGSDTQYF
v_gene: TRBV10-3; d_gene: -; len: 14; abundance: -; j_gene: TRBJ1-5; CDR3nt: TGTGCCATCAGTGAGTCCCATAGCAATCAGCCCCAGCATTTT; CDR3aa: CAISESHSNQPQHF
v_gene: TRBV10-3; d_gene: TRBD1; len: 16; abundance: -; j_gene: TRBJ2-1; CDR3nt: TGTGCCATCAGTGAGACCAGACAGGGAGTAAGCAATGAGCAGTTCTTC; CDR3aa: CAISETRQGVSNEQFF
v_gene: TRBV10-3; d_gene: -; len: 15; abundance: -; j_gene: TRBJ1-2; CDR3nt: TGTGCCATCAGTGAGTCTGACAGCTTCTCCTATGGCTACACCTTC; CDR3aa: CAISESDSFSYGYTF
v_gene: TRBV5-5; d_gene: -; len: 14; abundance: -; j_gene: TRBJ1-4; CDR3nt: TGTGCCAGCAGCTTCCAGGGAGGGGATGAAAAACTGTTTTTT; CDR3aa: CASSFQGGDEKLFF
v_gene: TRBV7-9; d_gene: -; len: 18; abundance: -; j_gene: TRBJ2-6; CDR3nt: TGTGCCAGCAGCTCCTTTACGGCGGCCTACTCTGGGGCCAACGTCCTGACTTTC; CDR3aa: CASSSFTAAYSGANVLTF
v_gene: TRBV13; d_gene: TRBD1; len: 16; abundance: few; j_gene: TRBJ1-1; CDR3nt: TGTGCCAGCAGCTTAGCTGGGACAGGGGCAGACACTGAAGCTTTCTTT; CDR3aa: CASSLAGTGADTEAFF
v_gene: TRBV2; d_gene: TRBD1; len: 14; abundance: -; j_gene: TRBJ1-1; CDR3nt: TGTGCCAGCAGTCAGACAGGGTCAAAAACTGAAGCTTTCTTT; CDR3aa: CASSQTGSKTEAFF
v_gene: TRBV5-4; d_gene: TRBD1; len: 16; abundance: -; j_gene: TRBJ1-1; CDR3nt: TGTGCCAGCAGCGGGGGGACAGGGAGGGTGAACACTGAAGCTTTCTTT; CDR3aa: CASSGGTGRVNTEAFF
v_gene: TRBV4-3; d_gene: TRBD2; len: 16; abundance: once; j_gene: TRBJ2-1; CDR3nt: TGCGCCAGCAGCCATTTACCCGGGGGGGGCCACAATGAGCAGTTCTTC; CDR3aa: CASSHLPGGGHNEQFF
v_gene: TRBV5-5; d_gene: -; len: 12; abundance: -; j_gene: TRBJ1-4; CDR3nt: TGTGCCAGCAGAGGACCTAATGAAAAACTGTTTTTT; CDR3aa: CASRGPNEKLFF
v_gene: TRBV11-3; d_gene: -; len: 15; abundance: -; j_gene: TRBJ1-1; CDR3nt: TGTGCCAGCAGCCGGTGGACGGAGGTGAACACTGAAGCTTTCTTT; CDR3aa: CASSRWTEVNTEAFF
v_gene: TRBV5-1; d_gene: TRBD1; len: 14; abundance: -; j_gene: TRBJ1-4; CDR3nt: TGCGCCAGCGGTCCGACAGGGAGGAAAGAAAAACTGTTTTTT; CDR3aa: CASGPTGRKEKLFF
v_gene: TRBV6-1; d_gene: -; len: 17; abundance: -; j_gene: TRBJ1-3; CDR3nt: TGTGCCAGCAGTGAAGCGTCGAGGGTGAGCTCTGGAAACACCATATATTTT; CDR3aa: CASSEASRVSSGNTIYF
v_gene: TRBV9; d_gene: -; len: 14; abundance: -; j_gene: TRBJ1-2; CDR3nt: TGTGCCAGCAGCGTAGTGACATCGCCTTATGGCTACACCTTC; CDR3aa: CASSVVTSPYGYTF
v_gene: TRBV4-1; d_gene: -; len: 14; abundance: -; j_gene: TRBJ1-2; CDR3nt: TGCGCCAGCAGCCAAGAAGGTCGTGGGGCGCACGCCATTTTC; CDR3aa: CASSQEGRGAHAIF
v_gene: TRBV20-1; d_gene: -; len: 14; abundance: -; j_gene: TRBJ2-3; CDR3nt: TGCAGTGCTAGTGTCGGGAGAGAGACAGATACGCAGTATTTT; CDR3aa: CSASVGRETDTQYF
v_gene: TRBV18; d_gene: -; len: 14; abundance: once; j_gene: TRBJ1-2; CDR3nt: TGTGCCAGCTCACCAGGGAGGGGCGACTATGGCTACACCTTC; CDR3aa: CASSPGRGDYGYTF
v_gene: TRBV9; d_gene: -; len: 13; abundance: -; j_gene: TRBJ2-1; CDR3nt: TGTGCCAGCAGCGTAGACAACTACAATGAGCAGTTCTTC; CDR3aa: CASSVDNYNEQFF
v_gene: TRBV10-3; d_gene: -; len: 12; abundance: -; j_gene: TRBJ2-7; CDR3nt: TGTGCCACCGGGGACGGATCCTACGAGCAGTACTTC; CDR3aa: CATGDGSYEQYF
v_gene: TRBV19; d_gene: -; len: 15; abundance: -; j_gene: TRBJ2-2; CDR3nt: TGTGCCAGTAGTCTCATGGGAGTTAACACCGGGGAGCTGTTTTTT; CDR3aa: CASSLMGVNTGELFF
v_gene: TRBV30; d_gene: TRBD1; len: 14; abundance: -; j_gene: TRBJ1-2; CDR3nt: TGTGCCTGGAGTGAAGGGGGCTTTAACTATGGCTACACCTTC; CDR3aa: CAWSEGGFNYGYTF
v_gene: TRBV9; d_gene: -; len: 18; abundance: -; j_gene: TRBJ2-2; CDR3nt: TGTGCCAGCAGCGTAGTTGGGGGGTCCGCAGGGAACACCGGGGAGCTGTTTTTT; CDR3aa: CASSVVGGSAGNTGELFF
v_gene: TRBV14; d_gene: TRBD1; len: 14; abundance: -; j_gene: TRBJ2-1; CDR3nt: TGTGCCAGCAGCCAAGGGGACAGCTACAATGAGCAGTTCTTC; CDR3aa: CASSQGDSYNEQFF
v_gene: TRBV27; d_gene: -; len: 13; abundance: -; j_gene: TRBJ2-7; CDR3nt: TGTGCCAGCAGTTTATATAGCAACTACGAGCAGTACTTC; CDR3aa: CASSLYSNYEQYF
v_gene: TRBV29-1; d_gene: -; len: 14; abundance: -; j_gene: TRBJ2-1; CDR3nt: TGCAGCGTTCGTACCCGGGGAAATGACAATGAGCAGTTCTTC; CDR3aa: CSVRTRGNDNEQFF
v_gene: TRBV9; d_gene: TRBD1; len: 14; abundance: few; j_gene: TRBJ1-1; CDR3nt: TGTGCCAGCAGCCCACCGGGACAGACCACTGAAGCTTTCTTT; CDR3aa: CASSPPGQTTEAFF
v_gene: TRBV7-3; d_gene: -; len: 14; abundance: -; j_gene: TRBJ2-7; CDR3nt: TGTGCCAGCAGCACGACGGGAGTTCGGTACGAGCAGTACTTC; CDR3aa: CASSTTGVRYEQYF
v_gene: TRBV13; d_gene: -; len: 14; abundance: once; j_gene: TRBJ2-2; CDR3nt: TGTGCCGTAACCGGGACTTTGAACACCGGGGAGCTGTTTTTT; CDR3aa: CAVTGTLNTGELFF
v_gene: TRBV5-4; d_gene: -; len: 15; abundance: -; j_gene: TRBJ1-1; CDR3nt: TGTGCCAGCAGCTTGTGGGCAGCTACGAACACTGAAGCTTTCTTT; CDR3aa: CASSLWAATNTEAFF
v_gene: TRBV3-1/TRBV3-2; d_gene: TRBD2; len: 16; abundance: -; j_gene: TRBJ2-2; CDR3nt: TGTGCCAGCAGCCAAGGCCCGGGGGGGAACACCGGGGAGCTGTTTTTT; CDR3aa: CASSQGPGGNTGELFF